This T cell receptor (beta chain) was sequenced for a study of cytotoxic CD8 clonotypes in ibrutinib-treated CLL. At the level of the study: Within the patient group, 11 were relapsed/refractory and 15 treatment-naive, and 17 were IGHV unmutated. A mean of around 270,000 productive templates and tens of thousands of productive rearrangements was obtained per sample.

This CDR3 is 17 amino acids long. Germline lookup yields CDR1 LGHNA and CDR2 YNFKEQ. Deletions cut 0 bases from V and 5 bases from J, with 17 bases between. Sequencing was performed with immunoSEQ multiplex PCR; in TCRdb, only in-frame clones are kept and a portion is missing. The data show approximately 45,000 clones, 60% to 80% seen once. A note on this clone: The antigen is not known.

The study, taken as a whole, reports: Clonality measured at baseline exceeded age-matched healthy donors, tracking circulating CD8+ T-cell counts. Rare overall, public clonotypes shrank or held steady under therapy.

The material sequenced was PBMCs, taken after 24 months of ibrutinib treatment. This chain links TRBV4-2 with TRBJ2-1; D gene ambiguous. The sequence derives from a human donor with chronic lymphocytic leukemia. The CDR3 sequence: CASSQDWWTQDNNEQFF. CDR3 DNA sequence: TGTGCCAGCAGCCAAGATTGGTGGACCCAAGACAACAATGAGCAGTTCTTC.